These 2 T cell receptor beta chains share one sample of origin, sequenced in a study of shared clonotypes between healthy human individuals. Some clones are missing from TCRdb's copy, which holds only in-frame ones; the method was immunoSEQ multiplex PCR. The repertoire includes 2 million or so clones, 90% to 95% of them detected once, and 0.1% to 0.15% sits in the top ten. The sample was naive CD4+ T cells sorted from blood. As to subset: CD45RA+ positively selected. The receptors derive from a man aged 18 to 30 in good health.

The chain uses TRBV9 and TRBJ2-5, with TRBD2 matching over 9 bases. With V trimmed by 1 base and J by 4 bases, 2 bases remained unmatched. Germline V gene sequence: CDR1 SGDLS, CDR2 YYNGEE. This CDR3 has 14 amino acids. The DNA of the CDR3 is TGTGCCAGCAGCGTAAGCGGGGGGTCAGAGACCCAGTACTTC. The encoded protein is CASSVSGGSETQYF.

The gene calls are TRBV5-4 and TRBJ2-1; D is tentatively TRBD1 or TRBD2 (5 bases each). The length of the CDR3 is 16 residues. V dropped 0 bases and J dropped 9 bases, with 19 bases sitting between them. In germline, CDR1 is SGHNT, CDR2 YYREEE (reference sequence). CDR3 coding DNA: TGTGCCAGCAGCTTGGCCGGGACCACTGCCTTAGGTGAGCAGTTCTTC. Translating it yields CASSLAGTTALGEQFF.